One TCR beta chain is described in this entry. No cognate antigen has been identified for it. It has no much larger one-base neighbor in the sample; base qualities were not kept. The data derive from a study of shared clonotypes between healthy human individuals (TCRdb year 2020). About the full investigation: The cohort comprised a couple of women and a few men aged 18 to 49 years. For each donor, CD4 naive and CD4 memory were each given three plates, CD8 naive was given two plates, and CD8 memory was given one plate. Blood TCR repertoires of four to six healthy adults were deeply sequenced to estimate repertoire size and the extent of clonotype sharing between individuals. Each donor's leukapheresis produced roughly between about 0.9 and 9.5 billion PBMCs. Different laboratories and diverse techniques were used to prepare libraries and sequence TCR repertoires, to increase sequencing depth and limit assay-specific biases. The full study reports these points: When four donors were compared, the shared fraction of clonotypes was around 5.1% for naive CD4, roughly 3.4% for naive CD8, 2.3% for memory CD4, and around 0.37% for memory CD8. Even with the large sequencing depth, rarefaction of the sorted-subset datasets indicated that sequencing was incomplete. Clonotypes shared by all four sorted-subset donors showed higher generation probabilities than non-shared clonotypes. Naive subsets generally had larger estimated clonotype richness than memory subsets. Because the study included a small number of donors, the genetic and exposure-history diversity represented was limited. Sampling was restricted to blood, and TCR repertoires in tissue are likely to differ from TCR repertoires in blood. Pairwise subsampling led to the expectation that sequencing depth would affect the degree of clonotype sharing among donors.

Using the deep immunoSEQ assay, multiplex PCR amplified TCR CDR3 regions from genomic DNA. For each cell subset, the extracted genomic DNA was distributed evenly across all wells of several immunoSEQ 96-well plates, and each plate served as one replicate. For sorted subsets, each replicate PCR was loaded with 200 ng genomic DNA, equivalent to 25,000 to 30,000 T cell genomes. The purified libraries were quantified using a Qubit 3.0 fluorometer, sized with a Bioanalyzer 2100, and then quantified again using the KAPA Library Quantification kit. Every immunoSEQ 96-well plate was sequenced on a dedicated single-read 150-cycle Illumina NextSeq 550 flow cell. The original pipeline was this. The immunoSEQ output contained only junctional sequences without quality scores, so filtering could not match that applied to full-length reads. To assign V/J genes and CDR3, sequences were annotated against IMGT germline references using PyIR, a Python wrapper for IgBLAST v1.9. Reads with weak V/J assignments (E-value above 1e-6), missing CDR3, stop codons, out-of-frame junctions, or ambiguous translated residues were removed. V3J clonotypes were defined by identical inferred V gene, J gene, and CDR3 amino acid sequence. To compute the percentage overlap between repertoires, the number of shared unique clonotypes was divided by the size of the smaller repertoire. Three approaches were used to assess repertoire richness: RTK rarefaction, the Chao1 estimator, and Recon v2.1 estimates of unobserved clonotypes. OLGA was used to compute generation probabilities for all TCRbeta clonotypes that the gDNA method yielded from a handful of donors. TCRdb obtained this table from immuneACCESS and retained in-frame rearrangements with V and J assigned. These tables miss some clones; where compared with another copy, unresolved V genes account for less than half of the shortfall, and the remainder is unexplained. V, J and clone size are those of that table, while D and trimming were read from the DNA. The sample table contains about 2.2 million clones; only one count was recorded for 93% of them. The ten largest clonotypes hold about 1.6% of the sample.

The CDR3, cysteine through phenylalanine, is 20 amino acids long. Of all the DNA, just the CDR3 is kept, 60 bases in frame from base 1. From V the trimming removes 1 base and from J it removes 0 bases, while the gene matches leave 12 bases of the junction unaccounted for. Reading the germline V gene gives CDR1 SGHVS and CDR2 FQNEAQ. CD8 naive samples were CD45RO-negative cells positively selected for CCR7, giving a CD45RA+CCR7+ population that excluded TemRA cells. The donors were healthy, HIV-negative adults with no recently reported acute infections or vaccinations. Every donor was a Caucasian adult living in Nashville, Tennessee, USA. Blood was obtained by leukapheresis, after which PBMCs were separated by Ficoll-Histopaque density gradient centrifugation and cryopreserved in liquid nitrogen vapor phase. Analytical flow cytometry was used to check the purity and quantity of every magnetically sorted T cell population. Genomic DNA was isolated from each sorted fraction and quantified by UV absorbance on a Nanodrop 2000c.

The chain links TRBV7-8 with TRBJ2-1; 10 bases in the middle match TRBD2. The specimen was naive CD8+ T cells from PBMCs. Read against the paper, the sample's cell subset or site label means: CD45RA+CCR7+. The receptor comes from a man between 18 and 35 years old in good health. Some clones in this sample may be carry-over from other donors' samples. The CDR3 in this case is CASSLGRMVAGGRSYNEQFF. The DNA is TGTGCCAGCAGCTTAGGTAGAATGGTAGCGGGAGGCCGCTCCTACAATGAGCAGTTCTTC.